What follows are 13 T cell receptor beta chains derived from one specimen sequenced in a study of blood T cell repertoires in COVID-19. TCRdb's table, derived via immunoSEQ multiplex PCR, lists solely in-frame clones and lacks some. Of hundreds of thousands of clones listed, around 90% are singletons. Source material: PBMCs or T cells enriched from blood (not recorded which). Receptors were obtained from a woman aged 40 to 50 with acute COVID-19.

The chain employs TRBV5-1 and TRBJ1-2, with TRBD1 matching over 12 bases. The V and J ends lost 4 bases and 6 bases, in that order; junction bases with no gene match: 7. Germline CDR1 and CDR2: SGHRS and YFSETQ. This CDR3 comprises 15 residues. CDR3 protein: CASSGDRDRGHGYTF. In DNA form, the CDR3 reads TGCGCCAGCAGCGGCGACCGGGACAGGGGGCATGGCTACACCTTC. Variable domain in full (rest from reference TRBV5-1 and TRBJ1-2): KAGVTQTPRYLIKTRGQQVTLSCSPISGHRSVSWYQQTPGQGLQFLFEYFSETQRNKGNFPGRFSGRQFSNSRSEMNVSTLELGDSALYLCASSGDRDRGHGYTFGSGTRLTVV.

This chain uses TRBV19 with TRBJ2-3; perhaps TRBD2 as D (6 bases). The CDR3 contains 13 residues. Trimming took 4 bases from V and 7 from J, leaving 12 bases between them. Germline V gene lookup returns CDR1 LNHDA and CDR2 SQIVND (reference sequence). CDR3: CASSRNLANTQYF. CDR3 sequence (DNA): TGTGCCAGTAGTAGAAATCTAGCGAATACGCAGTATTTT.

The CDR3 sequence: CASSTEGGMETQYF. CDR3 in DNA: TGCGCCAGCAGTACCGAGGGAGGGATGGAGACCCAGTACTTC. The rearrangement joins TRBV5-1 to TRBJ2-5, with 7 bases lining up with TRBD2. The germline gives CDR1 SGHRS, CDR2 YFSETQ. Trimming removed 5 bases from V and 5 bases from J; junction bases left unmatched: 9. The CDR3 is 14 residues long.

The chain carries TRBV5-4 and TRBJ1-5, with D possibly TRBD1 on 5 matching bases. The CDR3 length is 13 residues. CDR1 SGHNT and CDR2 YYREEE come from the germline V gene (reference sequence). Trimming removed 3 bases at V and 5 bases at J, with 9 bases between. This CDR3 reads CASSSEQDQPQHF. For the CDR3, the DNA is TGTGCCAGCAGCTCGGAACAGGATCAGCCCCAGCATTTT.

The CDR3 reads CASSDSLTYGYTF. As DNA, the CDR3 is TGTGCCAGCTCGGACAGCTTAACCTATGGCTACACCTTC. V gene TRBV18 combines with J gene TRBJ1-2; D might be TRBD1 (6 bases). The CDR3 is made up of 13 amino acids. Per germline, CDR1 KGHSH and CDR2 LQKENI. Trimming shortened V by 6 bases and J by 4 bases, and 12 bases separated the two germline ends.

Concerning this clone itself: The same CDR3 can be traced to other DNA sequences in this sample. This rearrangement joins TRBV6-5 to TRBJ2-1, with D uncertain. V lost 5 bases and J 4 bases, leaving 3 bases between the germline ends. CDR1 MNHEY and CDR2 SVGAGI come from the germline V gene. There are 11 residues in the CDR3. The CDR3 here is CASSLYNEQFF. CDR3 sequence (DNA): TGTGCCAGCAGTCTATACAATGAGCAGTTCTTC.

The genes are TRBV7-8 and TRBJ1-1, with D possibly being TRBD1 (6 bases). The germline V gene encodes CDR1 SGHVS and CDR2 FQNEAQ. The CDR3 runs 15 residues. The V end lost 5 bases, the J end lost 8 bases, and 21 bases lay between the germline ends. In DNA, the CDR3 is TGTGCCAGCAGCACCAGTTTCCCGACAGGCCAAGAAGCTTTCTTT. Its protein product is CASSTSFPTGQEAFF.

V and J are TRBV30 and TRBJ1-3; a weak D match, TRBD1 (6 bases). This CDR3 region has 15 residues. Per germline, CDR1 GTSNPN and CDR2 SVGIG (reference sequence). Trimming took 3 bases from V and 4 from J, leaving 16 bases between them. CDR3 sequence: CAWSGGGWRGNTIYF. The CDR3 nucleotides are TGTGCCTGGAGCGGGGGGGGCTGGAGAGGAAACACCATATATTTT.

This clone was observed a few times. The chain recombines TRBV15 with TRBJ2-1, with D possibly TRBD1 on 6 matching bases. The CDR3 is 14 residues long. V was cut by 1 base and J by 5 bases, with 9 bases left in between. Germline loops: CDR1 LNHNV, CDR2 YYDKDF (reference sequence). As DNA, the CDR3 is TGTGCCACCAGCAGAGGTCCAGGGGACAATGAGCAGTTCTTC. Its protein is CATSRGPGDNEQFF.

The gene calls are TRBV18 and TRBJ1-1; a possible D gene is TRBD1 (5 bases). V was clipped by 2 bases and J by 1 base, with 20 bases between them. CDR3 length equals 18 residues. Per germline, CDR1 KGHSH and CDR2 LQKENI. Here the CDR3 reads CASSPTLGGAISNTEAFF. CDR3 DNA sequence: TGTGCCAGCTCACCAACCCTGGGCGGGGCGATATCGAACACTGAAGCTTTCTTT.

This chain joins TRBV10-1 and TRBJ1-2, with 8 bases identical to TRBD1. The CDR3 runs 13 residues. Germline CDR1 WNHNN, CDR2 SYGVQD (reference sequence). J lost 3 bases, V lost 7 bases, and 4 bases had no gene match. The CDR3 bases are TGCGCCAGCACTGGACAGGGTGACTATGGCTACACCTTC. Its protein product is CASTGQGDYGYTF.

The rearrangement joins TRBV5-1 to TRBJ2-3, with TRBD1 as a possible D gene (6 bases). V dropped 8 bases and J dropped 5 bases, with 21 bases sitting between them. CDR1 SGHRS and CDR2 YFSETQ come from the germline V gene. The CDR3 runs 15 residues. CDR3 sequence (DNA): TGCGCCAGTTCAGGGGCCTCTTCGAGGGGAGATACGCAGTATTTT. Its translation is CASSGASSRGDTQYF.

With regard to this clone: This sample also contains other DNA sequences that code for the same CDR3. The chain recombines TRBV7-9 with TRBJ1-4, with TRBD1 matching 9 bases. Germline V gene data show CDR1 as SEHNR and CDR2 as FQNEAQ (reference sequence). Trimming at V came to 2 bases and at J to 8 bases, leaving 3 bases not matched to a gene. The CDR3 has 14 residues. The CDR3 loop is CASSLRQGGEKLFF. In nucleotides, the CDR3 is TGTGCCAGCAGCTTAAGACAGGGGGGAGAAAAACTGTTTTTT.